This TCR beta chain originates from a study of T cell changes during pregnancy in multiple sclerosis (dated by TCRdb to between 2018 and 2021). Describing the broader study: Changes in the T cell repertoire over the course of pregnancy were examined in this study in women with multiple sclerosis.

Clipping removes 3 bases from V and 4 bases from J, with 11 as the unmatched junction base count. For CDR1 and CDR2, the germline V gene lists SGHRS and YFSETQ. From the cysteine up to the phenylalanine, the CDR3 has a length of 16 residues. The only DNA kept is the CDR3, 48 bases in frame from the first base. To prepare the library, the immunoSEQ multiplex PCR assay was applied. Held by TCRdb, this immuneACCESS table contains in-frame sequences only and omits some clones. Under half of the omission traces to an unresolved V gene where checked; the cause of the rest is unknown. The sample yields approximately 130,000 clones; about 96% were counted once. The leading ten clones occupy approximately 0.45% of the sample. A note on this clone: Its specific antigen is unknown. No base quality information exists; no much larger clone differs at one position.

The material sequenced was peripheral blood, taken after pregnancy. Recombination linked TRBV5-1 to TRBJ2-3; 7 central nucleotides agree with TRBD1. The clonotype was recovered from a female donor with multiple sclerosis, enrolled in a pregnancy study. The DNA is as follows: TGCGCCAGCAGCTACCCCCGACAGGGTGGTTCAGATACGCAGTATTTT. Its translation reads: CASSYPRQGGSDTQYF.